This T cell receptor (beta chain) was observed in a study of PD-1 blockade in classical Hodgkin lymphoma. Study-level findings and limits: Lower baseline TCR diversity was reported for newly diagnosed patients than for healthy donors.

As to time point: cycle 4 day 1 (C4D1), after around six weeks of nivolumab. With no exception, relapse followed autologous stem cell transplantation in all patients, and brentuximab vedotin exposure varied. Notes on this clone: What it recognizes is unknown.

The germline gives CDR1 LNHDA, CDR2 SQIVND (reference sequence). The CDR3 is 14 residues long. The V and J ends lost 6 bases and 4 bases respectively, with 15 bases between them. The method was immunoSEQ multiplex PCR; TCRdb's version includes in-frame clones alone and lacks a portion of them. Among roughly 56,000 clones listed, 87% were seen once. The receptor was derived from a human donor with classical Hodgkin lymphoma. Sample: peripheral blood mononuclear cells (PBMCs), taken before the fourth cycle of nivolumab. This rearrangement joins TRBV19 to TRBJ1-2; TRBD1 might be the D (5 bases). CDR3 loop: CASRIETGPYGYTF. DNA of the CDR3: TGTGCCAGTAGAATTGAGACGGGACCCTATGGCTACACCTTC.